These T cell receptor beta chains were read from a single sample in a study of OX40 agonist ivuxolimab in advanced cancers. The assay was immunoSEQ multiplex PCR, and TCRdb's table has in-frame clones only and misses some. The sample lists about 28,000 clones, around four fifths seen once, with over 8.5% in the top ten. The material was CD4+ or CD8+ T cells sorted from blood, obtained in a trial of the OX40 agonist ivuxolimab. All receptors derive from an adult with an advanced solid tumor such as melanoma, head and neck, liver or kidney cancer. Both conserved end residues are part of each CDR3. The D gene is left open where the match is weak. Some rows have no size entry. The others give once, few or many, or a class for an expanded clone.

clone_size,j_call,v_call,d_call,cdr3_aa,cdr3_nt
-,TRBJ2-2,TRBV4-1,-,CASSQVFGTTGELFF,TGCGCCAGCAGCCAAGTCTTCGGGACAACCGGGGAGCTGTTTTTT
-,TRBJ2-7,TRBV6-5,TRBD1,CASSPGTGRYEQYF,TGTGCCAGCAGCCCCGGGACAGGGCGCTACGAGCAGTACTTC
large,TRBJ2-7,TRBV25-1,TRBD1,CASTGGNEQYF,TGTGCCAGCACAGGGGGCAACGAGCAGTACTTC
few,TRBJ1-1,TRBV7-9,-,CASTGLGAENTEAFF,TGTGCCAGCACGGGGCTCGGGGCGGAGAACACTGAAGCTTTCTTT
once,TRBJ1-1,TRBV6-5,TRBD1,CASSRDREAFF,TGTGCCAGCAGTCGGGACAGGGAGGCTTTCTTT
-,TRBJ2-7,TRBV18,-,CASSPDTIREQYF,TGTGCCAGCTCTCCAGACACCATAAGGGAGCAGTACTTC
-,TRBJ2-5,TRBV27,-,CASREIDRQETQYF,TGTGCCAGCAGGGAAATAGACAGACAAGAGACCCAGTACTTC
-,TRBJ2-1,TRBV15,TRBD2,CATSRRGALVNEQFF,TGTGCCACCAGCAGGCGGGGGGCCTTGGTAAATGAGCAGTTCTTC
-,TRBJ2-1,TRBV4-3,-,CASSQDWRAGRWINEQFF,TGCGCCAGCAGCCAAGATTGGCGCGCAGGGAGGTGGATCAATGAGCAGTTCTTC
-,TRBJ1-2,TRBV5-8,TRBD1,CASSPGEGAFLGYTF,TGTGCCAGCAGCCCCGGTGAGGGGGCGTTCCTTGGCTACACCTTC
-,TRBJ2-1,TRBV19,-,CASSIGVLSYNEQFF,TGTGCCAGTAGTATTGGCGTTCTCTCCTACAATGAGCAGTTCTTC
-,TRBJ2-3,TRBV21-1,-,CASSLRQGPPDTQYF,TGTGCCAGCAGCCTTCGACAGGGCCCGCCAGATACGCAGTATTTT
once,TRBJ2-5,TRBV7-9,-,CASSLGGLDVGETQYF,TGTGCCAGCAGCTTAGGTGGCCTGGACGTGGGGGAGACCCAGTACTTC
-,TRBJ1-2,TRBV4-1,-,CASSQVAASNYGYTF,TGCGCCAGCAGCCAAGTGGCCGCCTCTAACTATGGCTACACCTTC
once,TRBJ2-1,TRBV2,-,CASEDGLDYNEQFF,TGTGCCAGCGAGGACGGATTGGACTACAATGAGCAGTTCTTC
-,TRBJ2-2,TRBV14,TRBD1,CASSQETRDRGPGELFF,TGTGCCAGTAGCCAAGAGACCCGGGACAGGGGGCCCGGGGAGCTGTTTTTT